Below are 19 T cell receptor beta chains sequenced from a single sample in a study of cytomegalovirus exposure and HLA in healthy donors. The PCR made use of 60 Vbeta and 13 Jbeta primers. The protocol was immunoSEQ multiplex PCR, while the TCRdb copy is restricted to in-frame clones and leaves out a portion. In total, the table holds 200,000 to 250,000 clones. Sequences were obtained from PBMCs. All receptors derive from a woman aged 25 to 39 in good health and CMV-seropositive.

CDR3: CASSRIAADTQYF. The CDR3 coding sequence is TGTGCCAGCAGCCGAATCGCGGCAGATACGCAGTATTTT. The V and J genes are TRBV6-5 and TRBJ2-3; D gene unclear. The V end was cut by 6 bases, the J end by 4 bases, with 11 bases between. The CDR3 has 13 amino acids. Looked up from germline, CDR1 is MNHEY and CDR2 is SVGAGI.

This CDR3 reads CASSKLGREETQYF. The CDR3 DNA sequence: TGCGCCAGCAGTAAGCTAGGAAGAGAAGAGACCCAGTACTTC. This chain connects TRBV10-1 to TRBJ2-5; D unclear. Germline-derived CDR1 and CDR2 are WNHNN and SYGVQD (reference sequence). The CDR3 contains 14 residues. Trimming removed 5 bases at V and 3 bases at J, with 13 bases between.

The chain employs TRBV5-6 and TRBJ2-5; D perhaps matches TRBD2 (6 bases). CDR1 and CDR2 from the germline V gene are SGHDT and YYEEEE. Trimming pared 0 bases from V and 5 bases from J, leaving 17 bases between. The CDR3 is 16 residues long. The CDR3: CASSLVAGTSEETQYF. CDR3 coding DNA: TGTGCCAGCAGCTTGGTTGCGGGGACGAGTGAGGAGACCCAGTACTTC.

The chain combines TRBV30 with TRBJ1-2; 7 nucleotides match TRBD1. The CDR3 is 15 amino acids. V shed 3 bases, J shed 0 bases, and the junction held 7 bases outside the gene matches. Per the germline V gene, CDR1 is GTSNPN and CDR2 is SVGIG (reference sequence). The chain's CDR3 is CAWRQGQLTNYGYTF. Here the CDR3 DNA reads TGTGCCTGGAGGCAGGGACAGCTCACTAACTATGGCTACACCTTC.

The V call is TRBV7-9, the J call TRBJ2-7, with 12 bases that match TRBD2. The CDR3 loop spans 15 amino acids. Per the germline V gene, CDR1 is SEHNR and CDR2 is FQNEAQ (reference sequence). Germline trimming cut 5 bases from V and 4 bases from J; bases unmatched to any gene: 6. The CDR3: CASSNLAGGPYEQYF. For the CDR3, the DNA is TGTGCCAGCAGCAATCTAGCGGGAGGGCCTTACGAGCAGTACTTC.

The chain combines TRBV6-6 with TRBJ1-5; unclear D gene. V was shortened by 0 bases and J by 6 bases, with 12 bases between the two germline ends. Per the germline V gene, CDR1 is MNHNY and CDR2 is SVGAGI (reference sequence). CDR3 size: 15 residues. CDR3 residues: CASSYSGGSGQPQHF. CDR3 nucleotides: TGTGCCAGCAGTTACTCGGGAGGTTCAGGTCAGCCCCAGCATTTT.

CDR3 DNA: TGTGCCAGCAGTTACCCAGACAGGGAATACGAGCAGTACTTC. This translates into CASSYPDREYEQYF. The chain links TRBV28 to TRBJ2-7; 7 bases are shared with TRBD1. The CDR3 consists of 14 residues. J was trimmed by 4 bases and V by 4 bases; bases with no gene match: 7. CDR1 and CDR2 (germline): MDHEN, SYDVKM.

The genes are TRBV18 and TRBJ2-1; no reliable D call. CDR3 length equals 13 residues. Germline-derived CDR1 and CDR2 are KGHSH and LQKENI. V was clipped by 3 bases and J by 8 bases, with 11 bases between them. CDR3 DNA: TGTGCCAGCTCACCTCTCTCCGTCGATGAGCAGTTCTTC. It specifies CASSPLSVDEQFF.

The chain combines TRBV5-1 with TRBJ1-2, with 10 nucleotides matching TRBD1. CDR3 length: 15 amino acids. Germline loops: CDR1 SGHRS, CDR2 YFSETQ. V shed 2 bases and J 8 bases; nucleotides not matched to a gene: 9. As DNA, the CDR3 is TGCGCCAGCAGCTTAGGGACAGGGGTCGTGGAGGGCTACACCTTC. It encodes CASSLGTGVVEGYTF.

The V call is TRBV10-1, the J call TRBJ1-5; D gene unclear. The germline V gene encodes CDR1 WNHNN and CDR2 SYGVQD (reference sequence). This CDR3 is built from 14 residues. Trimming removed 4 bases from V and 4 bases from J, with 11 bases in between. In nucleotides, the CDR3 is TGCGCCAGCAGTGTTACAGAACCAAATCAGCCCCAGCATTTT. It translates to CASSVTEPNQPQHF.

The CDR3 loop is CASNRLAGEIGTQYF. The DNA for the CDR3 is TGCGCCAGCAACCGACTAGCGGGAGAAATTGGGACCCAGTACTTC. The V and J genes are TRBV5-1 and TRBJ2-5, with TRBD2 matching 12 bases. Germline CDR1 reads SGHRS; CDR2 reads YFSETQ. CDR3 length: 15 residues. V was clipped by 6 bases and J by 7 bases; unmatched bases: 10.

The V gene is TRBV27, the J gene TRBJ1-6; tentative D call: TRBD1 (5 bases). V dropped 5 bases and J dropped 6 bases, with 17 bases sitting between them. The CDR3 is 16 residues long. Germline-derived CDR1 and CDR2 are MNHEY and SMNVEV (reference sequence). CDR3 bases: TGTGCCAGCAGTCGACAAGGAGCAGGGCTTAATTCACCCCTCCACTTT. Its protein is CASSRQGAGLNSPLHF.

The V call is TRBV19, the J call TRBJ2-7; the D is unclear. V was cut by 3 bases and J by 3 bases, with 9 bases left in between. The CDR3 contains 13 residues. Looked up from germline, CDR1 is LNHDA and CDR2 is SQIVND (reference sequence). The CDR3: CASSIGTGYEQYF. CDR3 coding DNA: TGTGCCAGTAGTATTGGTACGGGCTACGAGCAGTACTTC. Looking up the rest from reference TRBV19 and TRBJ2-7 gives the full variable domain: DGGITQSPKYLFRKEGQNVTLSCEQNLNHDAMYWYRQDPGQGLRLIYYSQIVNDFQKGDIAEGYSVSREKKESFPLTVTSAQKNPTAFYLCASSIGTGYEQYFGPGTRLTVT.

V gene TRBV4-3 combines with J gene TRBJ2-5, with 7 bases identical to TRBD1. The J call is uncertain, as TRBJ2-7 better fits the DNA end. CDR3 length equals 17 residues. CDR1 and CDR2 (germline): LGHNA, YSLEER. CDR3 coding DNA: TGCGCCAGCAGCCGTCAGACAGGGCCCCCATCCACCTACGAGCAGTACTTC. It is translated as CASSRQTGPPSTYEQYF.

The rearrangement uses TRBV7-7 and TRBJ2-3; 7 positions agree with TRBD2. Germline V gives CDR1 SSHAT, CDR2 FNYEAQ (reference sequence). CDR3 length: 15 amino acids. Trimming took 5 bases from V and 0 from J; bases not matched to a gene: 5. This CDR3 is CASSPLGGSTDTQYF. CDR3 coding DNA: TGTGCCAGCAGCCCCCTCGGGGGGAGCACAGATACGCAGTATTTT. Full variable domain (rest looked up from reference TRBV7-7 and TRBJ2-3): GAGVSQSPRYKVTKRGQDVTLRCDPISSHATLYWYQQALGQGPEFLTYFNYEAQPDKSGLPSDRFSAERPEGSISTLTIQRTEQRDSAMYRCASSPLGGSTDTQYFGPGTRLTVL.

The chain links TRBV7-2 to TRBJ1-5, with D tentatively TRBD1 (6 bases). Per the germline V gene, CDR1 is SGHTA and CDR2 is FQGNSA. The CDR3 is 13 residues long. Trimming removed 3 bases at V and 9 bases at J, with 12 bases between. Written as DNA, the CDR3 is TGTGCCAGCAGCTTGGGGGGGCCGTGGCCCCAGCATTTT. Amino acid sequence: CASSLGGPWPQHF.

CDR3 residues: CAISYRDRGSNTGELFF. As DNA, the CDR3 is TGTGCCATCAGTTACCGGGACAGGGGGTCGAACACCGGGGAGCTGTTTTTT. This chain links TRBV10-3 with TRBJ2-2; 11 bases agree with TRBD1. The CDR3 spans 17 residues. CDR1 and CDR2 (germline): ENHRY, SYGVKD. V was pared by 5 bases and J by 0 bases, with 5 bases of the junction left unmatched.

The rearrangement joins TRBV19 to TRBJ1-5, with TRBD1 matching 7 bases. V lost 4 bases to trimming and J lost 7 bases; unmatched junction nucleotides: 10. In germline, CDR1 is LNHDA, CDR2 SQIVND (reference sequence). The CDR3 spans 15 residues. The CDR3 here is CASSTGQGGWQPQHF. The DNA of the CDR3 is TGTGCCAGTAGTACAGGGCAGGGGGGTTGGCAGCCCCAGCATTTT.

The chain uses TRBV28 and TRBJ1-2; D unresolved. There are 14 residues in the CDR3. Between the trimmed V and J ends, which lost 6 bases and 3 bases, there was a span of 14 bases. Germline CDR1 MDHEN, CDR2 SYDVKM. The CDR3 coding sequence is TGTGCCAGCAGCCCCCAGTCCCGTCACTATGGCTACACCTTC. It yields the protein CASSPQSRHYGYTF.